This T cell receptor beta chain is from a study of identifying expanded T cells in peripheral blood. On this clone: Its target is not known.

Study outcomes and limitations: Technical replicates showed approximately 1.2 changed clones; two weeks approximately 16; four weeks 19.

Sequencing used immunoSEQ multiplex PCR; TCRdb keeps in-frame clones, though not all of them. The table shows 60,000 to 70,000 clones, with roughly four fifths occurring only once. Germline CDR1 SQVTM, CDR2 ANQGSEA. V lost 4 bases to trimming and J lost 8 bases, with 14 bases between them. The CDR3 loop spans 13 amino acids. The source material was blood. V usage is TRBV29-1 and J usage is TRBJ1-4; TRBD1 might be the D (6 bases). The sequence was obtained from a person aged 18 to 70 in good health. CDR3 DNA: TGCAGCGTTGGGGGGCAGGGTGGAGAAAAACTGTTTTTT. Translation: CSVGGQGGEKLFF. Drawing the rest from reference TRBV29-1 and TRBJ1-4, the complete variable domain is SAVISQKPSRDICQRGTSLTIQCQVDSQVTMMFWYRQQPGQSLTLIATANQGSEATYESGFVIDKFPISRPNLTFSTLTVSNMSPEDSSIYLCSVGGQGGEKLFFGSGTQLSVL.